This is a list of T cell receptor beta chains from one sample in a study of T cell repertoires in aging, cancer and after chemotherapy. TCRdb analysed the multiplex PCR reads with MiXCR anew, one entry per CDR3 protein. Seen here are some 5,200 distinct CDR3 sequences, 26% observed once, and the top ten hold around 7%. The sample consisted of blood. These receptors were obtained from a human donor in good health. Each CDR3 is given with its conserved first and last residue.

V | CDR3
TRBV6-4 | CASSDSTNTDTQYF
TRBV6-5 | CASSRDWGNNSPLHF
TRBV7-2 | CASSLGQQGGQPQHF
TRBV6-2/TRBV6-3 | CASSFGTSGISEQFF
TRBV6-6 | CASSVAPGGGHEQYF
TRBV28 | CASQGQSIGEKLFF
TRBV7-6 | CASSPTGTGAQGGYTF
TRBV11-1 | CASRRSLGSEASF
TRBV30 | CAWTIAGSGNEQYF
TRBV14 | CASSQDLGQGMNTEAFF
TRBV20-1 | CSAREDRVGLRGYEQYF
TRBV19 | CASSTGVPGAEAFF
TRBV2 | CASSDQRNTEAFF
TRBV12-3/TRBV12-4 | CASSSTDSNQPQHF
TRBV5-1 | CASSSQGEVEKLFF
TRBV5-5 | CASSLYRGSRYLVGGPVDEQFF
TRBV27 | CASAVAGGGTGELFF
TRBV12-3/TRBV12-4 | CASSLNPGNYGYTF
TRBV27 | CASSLTGVETQYF
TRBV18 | CASSPANPSLSTDTQYF
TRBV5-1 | CASSAGLASYNEQFF
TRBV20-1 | CSVGGGADTQYF
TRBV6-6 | CASSGTSGGADTQYF
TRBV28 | CASRGRGFYEQYF
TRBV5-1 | CASSFGQLGGGNTIYF
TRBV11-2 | CASSHWGRGYTF
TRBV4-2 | CASSQDVRGGTYEQYF
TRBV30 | CAWSVLPPGDSGNTIYF
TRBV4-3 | CASSQDPKGYYGYTF
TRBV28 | CASRGWDRVSQHF
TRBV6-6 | CASSYSQGVFTEAFF
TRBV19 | CASSIGAGVSNQPQHF
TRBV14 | CASSHASTNEQFF